A selection of T cell receptor beta chains follows, all from one sample in a study of CD8+ T cells in alopecia areata. Here immunoSEQ multiplex PCR was the method, and the copy in TCRdb shows in-frame clones only, minus some. The sample lists about 250,000 clones, under 70% seen once, with around 1.2% in the top ten. The sample consisted of CD4+ T cells sorted from blood, taken at week 0. The source of these receptors is a human donor with alopecia areata. Each CDR3 is given with its conserved first and last residue. Fields, in order: CDR3 protein, CDR3 length, V gene, clone size, J gene, D gene. The D gene is left open where the match is weak. Clone size, where shown, is once, few, many, or a class for clones that have expanded.

CSVEGTEAFF 10 TRBV29-1 few TRBJ1-1 .
CAWSAGLAGAGGDTQYF 17 TRBV30 . TRBJ2-3 TRBD2
CASSQRTGSSYEQYF 15 TRBV5-1 . TRBJ2-7 TRBD1
CASSHRGTGQGYNEQFF 17 TRBV4-1 . TRBJ2-1 TRBD1
CSVVGDQHDEQYF 13 TRBV29-1 . TRBJ2-7 .
CASSFSQLTDTQYF 14 TRBV5-6 once TRBJ2-3 .
CASSPQAARETQYF 14 TRBV18 . TRBJ2-5 .
CASSLALAGQTQYF 14 TRBV7-8 once TRBJ2-5 .
CAIRARGGTDTQYF 14 TRBV10-3 once TRBJ2-3 .
CASRRSNAGREQYF 14 TRBV6-5 . TRBJ2-7 .
CASSLASTDTQYF 13 TRBV5-5 . TRBJ2-3 .